This is a list of T cell receptor beta chains from one sample in a study of identical twins. TCRdb reprocessed the 5' RACE reads with MiXCR, giving one entry per CDR3 protein. The data contain about 530,000 distinct CDR3 sequences, approximately 20% of them singletons. In addition, the sample was reused for a study of yellow fever vaccine responses in identical twins.

Sequenced input: CD4+ T cells sorted from blood. All receptors derive from a woman aged 18-35 years in good health. The CDR3 runs from the conserved cysteine through the conserved F or W. The D gene is left open where the match is weak. The listing skips clone size in some rows; elsewhere it reads once, few, many or a size class.

CDR3 protein: CASSRRTSGRTYNEQFF; CDR3 DNA: TGTGCCAGCAGTAGGAGGACTAGCGGGAGAACCTACAATGAGCAGTTCTTC; V gene: TRBV12-3/TRBV12-4; clone size: few; J gene: TRBJ2-1; D gene: TRBD2
CDR3 protein: CSAREKWSNYPTGGELFF; CDR3 DNA: TGCAGTGCTAGGGAAAAATGGAGCAACTACCCTACTGGCGGGGAGCTGTTTTTT; V gene: TRBV20-1; clone size: few; J gene: TRBJ2-2; D gene: .
CDR3 protein: CASSSKTGLGGYGYTF; CDR3 DNA: TGTGCCAGCAGTTCAAAGACAGGGCTGGGCGGCTATGGCTACACCTTC; V gene: TRBV27; clone size: few; J gene: TRBJ1-2; D gene: TRBD1
CDR3 protein: CASSIRDYEQYF; CDR3 DNA: TGTGCCAGTAGTATAAGAGACTACGAGCAGTACTTC; V gene: TRBV19; clone size: .; J gene: TRBJ2-7; D gene: .
CDR3 protein: CATTGTANTGELFF; CDR3 DNA: TGTGCCACCACTGGGACAGCGAACACCGGGGAGCTGTTTTTT; V gene: TRBV24-1; clone size: .; J gene: TRBJ2-2; D gene: TRBD1
CDR3 protein: CASRTTGGGTQYF; CDR3 DNA: TGTGCCAGCAGGACGACAGGGGGAGGGACCCAGTACTTC; V gene: TRBV2; clone size: once; J gene: TRBJ2-5; D gene: TRBD1
CDR3 protein: CASSPYRVRETQYF; CDR3 DNA: TGTGCCAGCAGTCCGTACAGGGTTCGAGAGACCCAGTACTTC; V gene: TRBV28; clone size: few; J gene: TRBJ2-5; D gene: .
CDR3 protein: CASSPNFRDRDPETQYF; CDR3 DNA: TGCGCCAGCAGCCCCAACTTCCGGGACAGGGATCCTGAGACCCAGTACTTC; V gene: TRBV5-1; clone size: .; J gene: TRBJ2-5; D gene: TRBD1
CDR3 protein: CASSPGTASNQPQHF; CDR3 DNA: TGTGCCAGCAGTCCCGGGACAGCCAGCAATCAGCCCCAGCATTTT; V gene: TRBV27; clone size: few; J gene: TRBJ1-5; D gene: TRBD1
CDR3 protein: CASSQYGGDTGELFF; CDR3 DNA: TGTGCCAGCAGCCAATACGGAGGGGACACCGGGGAGCTGTTTTTT; V gene: TRBV16; clone size: .; J gene: TRBJ2-2; D gene: .
CDR3 protein: CASSSLVRDTEAFF; CDR3 DNA: TGTGCCAGCAGCTCTCTGGTCCGAGACACTGAAGCTTTCTTT; V gene: TRBV27; clone size: .; J gene: TRBJ1-1; D gene: .
CDR3 protein: CASSPREGGGNTEAFF; CDR3 DNA: TGCGCCAGCAGCCCCCGGGAGGGGGGAGGAAACACTGAAGCTTTCTTT; V gene: TRBV5-1; clone size: few; J gene: TRBJ1-1; D gene: .
CDR3 protein: CASSYSGGTLNTEAFF; CDR3 DNA: TGTGCCAGCAGTTACTCCGGCGGGACGTTAAACACTGAAGCTTTCTTT; V gene: TRBV6-5; clone size: .; J gene: TRBJ1-1; D gene: .
CDR3 protein: CASSLLVPEQFF; CDR3 DNA: TGTGCCAGCAGCCTATTAGTGCCTGAGCAGTTCTTC; V gene: TRBV12-3/TRBV12-4; clone size: .; J gene: TRBJ2-1; D gene: .
CDR3 protein: CASKPYGADTQYF; CDR3 DNA: TGTGCCAGCAAGCCCTATGGGGCAGATACGCAGTATTTT; V gene: TRBV5-5; clone size: .; J gene: TRBJ2-3; D gene: .
CDR3 protein: CASSLDLRETQYF; CDR3 DNA: TGCGCCAGCAGCTTGGATTTAAGGGAGACCCAGTACTTC; V gene: TRBV5-1; clone size: .; J gene: TRBJ2-5; D gene: .
CDR3 protein: CASSDSYEQYF; CDR3 DNA: TGTGCCAGCAGTGACTCCTACGAGCAGTACTTC; V gene: TRBV12-3/TRBV12-4; clone size: many; J gene: TRBJ2-7; D gene: .
CDR3 protein: CASSQDRAQRNYEQYF; CDR3 DNA: TGTGCCAGCAGCCAAGATAGGGCTCAGCGGAACTACGAGCAGTACTTC; V gene: TRBV4-2; clone size: few; J gene: TRBJ2-7; D gene: .
CDR3 protein: CASSAVGLRYTF; CDR3 DNA: TGCGCCAGCAGCGCGGTAGGGCTCCGCTACACCTTC; V gene: TRBV4-1; clone size: .; J gene: TRBJ1-2; D gene: .
CDR3 protein: CASTSGRGGSYNEQFF; CDR3 DNA: TGTGCCAGCACCAGCGGGAGGGGGGGTTCCTACAATGAGCAGTTCTTC; V gene: TRBV11-2; clone size: few; J gene: TRBJ2-1; D gene: TRBD2
CDR3 protein: CASSYPGQVNTQYF; CDR3 DNA: TGTGCCAGCAGTTATCCGGGACAGGTGAATACGCAGTATTTT; V gene: TRBV28; clone size: once; J gene: TRBJ2-3; D gene: TRBD1
CDR3 protein: CASSRPRTSGRNVDTQYF; CDR3 DNA: TGTGCCAGCAGCCGCCCGCGGACTAGCGGGAGAAATGTAGATACGCAGTATTTT; V gene: TRBV7-6; clone size: few; J gene: TRBJ2-3; D gene: TRBD2
CDR3 protein: CSARDRPGGLYGYTF; CDR3 DNA: TGCAGTGCTAGAGATCGCCCAGGGGGGTTATATGGCTACACCTTC; V gene: TRBV20-1; clone size: .; J gene: TRBJ1-2; D gene: TRBD1
CDR3 protein: CATSDLWAGSYNEQFF; CDR3 DNA: TGTGCCACCAGTGATTTATGGGCGGGATCTTACAATGAGCAGTTCTTC; V gene: TRBV24-1; clone size: few; J gene: TRBJ2-1; D gene: .
CDR3 protein: CASSRDSPYEQYF; CDR3 DNA: TGCGCCAGCAGCCGGGACAGTCCCTACGAGCAGTACTTC; V gene: TRBV5-1; clone size: few; J gene: TRBJ2-7; D gene: TRBD1
CDR3 protein: CASSTQGMREKLFF; CDR3 DNA: TGTGCCAGCAGCACCCAGGGGATGAGGGAAAAACTGTTTTTT; V gene: TRBV7-9; clone size: few; J gene: TRBJ1-4; D gene: .
CDR3 protein: CAISDSGPANEKLFF; CDR3 DNA: .; V gene: TRBV10-3; clone size: few; J gene: TRBJ1-4; D gene: .
CDR3 protein: CAISIIGTSGIPYEQYF; CDR3 DNA: TGTGCCATCAGTATAATTGGGACTAGCGGGATTCCCTACGAGCAGTACTTC; V gene: TRBV10-3; clone size: .; J gene: TRBJ2-7; D gene: TRBD2
CDR3 protein: CASSPTSNTGELFF; CDR3 DNA: TGTGCCAGCAGTCCTACGTCGAACACCGGGGAGCTGTTTTTT; V gene: TRBV28; clone size: .; J gene: TRBJ2-2; D gene: .
CDR3 protein: CASTPQDSRTDTQYF; CDR3 DNA: TGTGCCAGCACCCCTCAAGACAGTCGCACAGATACGCAGTATTTT; V gene: TRBV27; clone size: few; J gene: TRBJ2-3; D gene: .
CDR3 protein: CATRPRTGYSNQPQHF; CDR3 DNA: TGTGCCACCCGTCCCAGGACAGGGTATAGCAATCAGCCCCAGCATTTT; V gene: TRBV28; clone size: few; J gene: TRBJ1-5; D gene: TRBD1
CDR3 protein: CASSQGTTTGELFF; CDR3 DNA: TGTGCCAGCTCACAAGGGACAACCACCGGGGAGCTGTTTTTT; V gene: TRBV18; clone size: few; J gene: TRBJ2-2; D gene: .
CDR3 protein: CASSYSSFGTAGGEQFF; CDR3 DNA: TGTGCCAGCAGTTACTCGAGTTTCGGCACAGCGGGAGGTGAGCAGTTCTTC; V gene: TRBV6-5; clone size: .; J gene: TRBJ2-1; D gene: TRBD2
CDR3 protein: CASSPSATEAFF; CDR3 DNA: TGTGCCAGCAGCCCCTCGGCCACTGAAGCTTTCTTT; V gene: TRBV14; clone size: .; J gene: TRBJ1-1; D gene: .
CDR3 protein: CASTRDMYGYTF; CDR3 DNA: TGTGCCAGCACCCGCGATATGTATGGCTACACCTTC; V gene: TRBV12-3/TRBV12-4; clone size: few; J gene: TRBJ1-2; D gene: .
CDR3 protein: CATRNSGNEQFF; CDR3 DNA: TGTGCCACCAGAAACAGCGGGAATGAGCAGTTCTTC; V gene: TRBV24-1; clone size: .; J gene: TRBJ2-1; D gene: .
CDR3 protein: CAISEFGGVSTDTQYF; CDR3 DNA: TGTGCCATCAGTGAGTTTGGGGGAGTAAGCACAGATACGCAGTATTTT; V gene: TRBV10-3; clone size: .; J gene: TRBJ2-3; D gene: .
CDR3 protein: CSVSGTLQETQYF; CDR3 DNA: TGCAGCGTTTCCGGGACACTCCAAGAGACCCAGTACTTC; V gene: TRBV29-1; clone size: few; J gene: TRBJ2-5; D gene: .
CDR3 protein: CASSTGLAGIQYF; CDR3 DNA: TGCGCCAGCAGCACGGGACTAGCCGGCATTCAGTACTTC; V gene: TRBV5-1; clone size: .; J gene: TRBJ2-4; D gene: TRBD2
CDR3 protein: CASSLQRKTQETQYF; CDR3 DNA: TGTGCCAGCAGTTTACAGCGGAAGACCCAAGAGACCCAGTACTTC; V gene: TRBV12-3/TRBV12-4; clone size: .; J gene: TRBJ2-5; D gene: .
CDR3 protein: CATSRYREETQYF; CDR3 DNA: TGTGCCACCAGCAGGTACAGGGAAGAGACCCAGTACTTC; V gene: TRBV15; clone size: .; J gene: TRBJ2-5; D gene: .
CDR3 protein: CASSQPTSGRADTQYF; CDR3 DNA: TGCGCCAGCAGCCAACCGACTAGCGGGAGAGCAGATACGCAGTATTTT; V gene: TRBV4-1; clone size: .; J gene: TRBJ2-3; D gene: TRBD2
CDR3 protein: CASSLAGSSSTDTQYF; CDR3 DNA: TGCGCCAGCAGCTTGGCGGGGAGTTCTAGCACAGATACGCAGTATTTT; V gene: TRBV5-1; clone size: .; J gene: TRBJ2-3; D gene: .
CDR3 protein: CASSQDSGRETQYF; CDR3 DNA: TGTGCCAGCAGCCAAGATTCGGGGAGGGAGACCCAGTACTTC; V gene: TRBV3-1; clone size: .; J gene: TRBJ2-5; D gene: .
CDR3 protein: CASSFGTTVNNEQFF; CDR3 DNA: TGTGCCAGCAGCTTCGGGACTACCGTTAACAATGAGCAGTTCTTC; V gene: TRBV3-1; clone size: few; J gene: TRBJ2-1; D gene: TRBD2
CDR3 protein: CASSPGTSGSKQYF; CDR3 DNA: TGTGCCAGCAGCCCCGGGACTAGCGGGAGCAAGCAGTACTTC; V gene: TRBV3-1; clone size: few; J gene: TRBJ2-7; D gene: TRBD2
CDR3 protein: CASSVDRWIGGYTF; CDR3 DNA: TGTGCCAGCAGCGTAGATCGGTGGATCGGGGGCTACACCTTC; V gene: TRBV9; clone size: few; J gene: TRBJ1-2; D gene: .
CDR3 protein: CASRKDPNTGELFF; CDR3 DNA: TGTGCCAGCAGAAAGGACCCTAACACCGGGGAGCTGTTTTTT; V gene: TRBV14; clone size: .; J gene: TRBJ2-2; D gene: .
CDR3 protein: CSARASGRSSNEQFF; CDR3 DNA: TGCAGTGCTAGAGCCAGCGGGAGGAGTTCAAATGAGCAGTTCTTC; V gene: TRBV20-1; clone size: .; J gene: TRBJ2-1; D gene: TRBD2
CDR3 protein: CAIGPGTGIYNEQFF; CDR3 DNA: TGTGCCATCGGCCCTGGGACAGGGATTTACAATGAGCAGTTCTTC; V gene: TRBV28; clone size: .; J gene: TRBJ2-1; D gene: TRBD1
CDR3 protein: CATSGWTGNNLYNEQFF; CDR3 DNA: TGTGCCACCAGCGGCTGGACGGGGAACAACCTTTACAATGAGCAGTTCTTC; V gene: TRBV15; clone size: few; J gene: TRBJ2-1; D gene: .
CDR3 protein: CASSYLAEGDTQYF; CDR3 DNA: TGTGCCAGCAGTTATCTAGCGGAGGGGGATACGCAGTATTTT; V gene: TRBV6-5; clone size: few; J gene: TRBJ2-3; D gene: TRBD2
CDR3 protein: CSALIRDRSYGYTF; CDR3 DNA: TGCAGTGCTTTAATCCGGGACAGAAGCTATGGCTACACCTTC; V gene: TRBV20-1; clone size: few; J gene: TRBJ1-2; D gene: TRBD1
CDR3 protein: CASSLRLAGEDTQYF; CDR3 DNA: TGCGCCAGCAGTTTAAGACTAGCGGGAGAAGATACGCAGTATTTT; V gene: TRBV5-1; clone size: .; J gene: TRBJ2-3; D gene: TRBD2